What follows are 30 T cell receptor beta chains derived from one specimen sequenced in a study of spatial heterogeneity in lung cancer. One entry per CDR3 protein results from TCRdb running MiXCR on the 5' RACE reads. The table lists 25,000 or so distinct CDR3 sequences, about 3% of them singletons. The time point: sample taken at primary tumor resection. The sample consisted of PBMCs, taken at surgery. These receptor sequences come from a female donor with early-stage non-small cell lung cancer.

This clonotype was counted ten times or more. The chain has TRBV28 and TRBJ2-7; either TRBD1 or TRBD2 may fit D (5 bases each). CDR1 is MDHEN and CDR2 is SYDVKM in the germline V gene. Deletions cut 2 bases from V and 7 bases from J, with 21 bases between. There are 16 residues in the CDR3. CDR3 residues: CASSLPPGSQGEEQYF. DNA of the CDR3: TGTGCCAGCAGTTTACCACCCGGGTCCCAAGGGGAGGAGCAGTACTTC.

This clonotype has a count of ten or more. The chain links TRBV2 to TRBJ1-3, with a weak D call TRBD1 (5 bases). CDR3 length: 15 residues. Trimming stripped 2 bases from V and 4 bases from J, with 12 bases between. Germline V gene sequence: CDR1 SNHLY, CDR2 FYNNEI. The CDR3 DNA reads TGTGCCAGCAGTGAACTGACGGGGCCGGGAAACACCATATATTTT. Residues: CASSELTGPGNTIYF.

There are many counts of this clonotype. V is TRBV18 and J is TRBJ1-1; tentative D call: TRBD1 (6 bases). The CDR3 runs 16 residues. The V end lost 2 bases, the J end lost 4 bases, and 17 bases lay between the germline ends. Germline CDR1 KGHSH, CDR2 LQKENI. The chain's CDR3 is CASSPITGRGSTEAFF. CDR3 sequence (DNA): TGTGCCAGCTCACCAATAACAGGGAGGGGAAGCACTGAAGCTTTCTTT.

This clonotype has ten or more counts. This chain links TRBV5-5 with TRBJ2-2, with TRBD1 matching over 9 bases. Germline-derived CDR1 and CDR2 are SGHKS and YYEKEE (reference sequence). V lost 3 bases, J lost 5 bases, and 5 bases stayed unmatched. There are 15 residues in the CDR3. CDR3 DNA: TGTGCCAGCAGCTCGGGACAGGGAGGAACCGGGGAGCTGTTTTTT. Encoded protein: CASSSGQGGTGELFF.

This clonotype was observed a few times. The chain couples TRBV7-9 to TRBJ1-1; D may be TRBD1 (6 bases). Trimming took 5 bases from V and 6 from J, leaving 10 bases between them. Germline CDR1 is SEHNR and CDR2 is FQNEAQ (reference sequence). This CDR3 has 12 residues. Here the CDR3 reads CASSPQGPEAFF. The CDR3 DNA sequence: TGTGCCAGCAGCCCACAGGGCCCTGAAGCTTTCTTT.

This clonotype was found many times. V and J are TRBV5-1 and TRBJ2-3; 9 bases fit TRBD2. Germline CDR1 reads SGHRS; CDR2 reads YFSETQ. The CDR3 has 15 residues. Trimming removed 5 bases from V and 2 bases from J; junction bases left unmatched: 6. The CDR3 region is CASSLSSGNTDTQYF. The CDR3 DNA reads TGCGCCAGCAGTCTCTCTAGCGGGAACACAGATACGCAGTATTTT.

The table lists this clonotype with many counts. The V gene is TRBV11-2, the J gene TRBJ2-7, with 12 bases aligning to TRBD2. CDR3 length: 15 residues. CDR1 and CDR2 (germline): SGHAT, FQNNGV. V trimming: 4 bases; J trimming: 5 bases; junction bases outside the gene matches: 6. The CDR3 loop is CASSSGLAGLDEQYF. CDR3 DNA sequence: TGTGCCAGCAGCTCGGGACTAGCGGGTTTAGACGAGCAGTACTTC. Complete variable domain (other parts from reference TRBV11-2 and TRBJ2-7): EAGVAQSPRYKIIEKRQSVAFWCNPISGHATLYWYQQILGQGPKLLIQFQNNGVVDDSQLPKDRFSAERLKGVDSTLKIQPAKLEDSAVYLCASSSGLAGLDEQYFGPGTRLTVT.

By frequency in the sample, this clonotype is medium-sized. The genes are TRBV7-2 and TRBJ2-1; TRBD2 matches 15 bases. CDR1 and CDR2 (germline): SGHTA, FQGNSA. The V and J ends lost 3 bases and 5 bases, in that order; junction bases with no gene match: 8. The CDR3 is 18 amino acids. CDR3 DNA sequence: TGTGCCAGCAGCTTGGAAGGGACTAGCGGGAGGTACCACAATGAGCAGTTCTTC. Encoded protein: CASSLEGTSGRYHNEQFF.

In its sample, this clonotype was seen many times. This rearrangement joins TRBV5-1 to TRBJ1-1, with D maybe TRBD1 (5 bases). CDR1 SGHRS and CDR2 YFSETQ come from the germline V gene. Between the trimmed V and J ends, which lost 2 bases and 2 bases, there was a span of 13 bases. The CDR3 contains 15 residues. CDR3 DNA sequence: TGCGCCAGCAGCTTATCGGGGGTACGAAACACTGAAGCTTTCTTT. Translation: CASSLSGVRNTEAFF.

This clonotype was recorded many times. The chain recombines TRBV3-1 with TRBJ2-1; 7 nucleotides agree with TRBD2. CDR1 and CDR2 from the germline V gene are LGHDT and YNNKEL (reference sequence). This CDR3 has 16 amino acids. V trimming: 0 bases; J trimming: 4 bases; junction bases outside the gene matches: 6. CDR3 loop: CASSQEWREIYNEQFF. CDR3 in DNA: TGTGCCAGCAGCCAAGAATGGCGGGAGATATACAATGAGCAGTTCTTC.

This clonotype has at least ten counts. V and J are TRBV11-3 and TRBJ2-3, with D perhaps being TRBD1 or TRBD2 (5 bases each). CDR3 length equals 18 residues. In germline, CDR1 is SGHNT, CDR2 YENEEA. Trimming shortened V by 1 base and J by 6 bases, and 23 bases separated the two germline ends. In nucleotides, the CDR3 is TGTGCCAGCAGCTTAGGCCGCCTCGAGGGACCTCCGGAGGATACGCAGTATTTT. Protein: CASSLGRLEGPPEDTQYF.

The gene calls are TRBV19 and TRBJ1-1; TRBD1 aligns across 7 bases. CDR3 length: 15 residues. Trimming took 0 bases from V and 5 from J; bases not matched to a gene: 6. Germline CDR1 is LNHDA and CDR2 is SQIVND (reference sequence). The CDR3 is CASSIDYRGTTEAFF. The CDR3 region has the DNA TGTGCCAGTAGTATAGATTACAGGGGAACAACTGAAGCTTTCTTT.

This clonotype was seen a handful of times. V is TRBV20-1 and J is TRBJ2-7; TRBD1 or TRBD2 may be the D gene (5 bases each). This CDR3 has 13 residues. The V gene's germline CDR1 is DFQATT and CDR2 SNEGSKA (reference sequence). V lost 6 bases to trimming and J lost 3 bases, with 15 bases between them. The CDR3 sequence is CSAEGRAGYEQYF. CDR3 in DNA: TGCAGTGCAGAGGGGCGGGCTGGCTACGAGCAGTACTTC.

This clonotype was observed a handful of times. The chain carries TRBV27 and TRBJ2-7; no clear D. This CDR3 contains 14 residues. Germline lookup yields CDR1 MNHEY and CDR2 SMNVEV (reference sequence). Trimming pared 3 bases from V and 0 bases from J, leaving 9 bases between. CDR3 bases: TGTGCCAGCAGTTTGGCGGCGAGCTCCTACGAGCAGTACTTC. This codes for CASSLAASSYEQYF.

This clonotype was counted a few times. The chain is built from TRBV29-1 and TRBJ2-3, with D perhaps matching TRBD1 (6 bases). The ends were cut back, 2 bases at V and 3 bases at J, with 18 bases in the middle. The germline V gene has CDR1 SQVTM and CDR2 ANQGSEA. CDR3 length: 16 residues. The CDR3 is CSVEYQQGLSTDTQYF. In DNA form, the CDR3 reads TGCAGCGTTGAATATCAACAGGGCTTGAGTACAGATACGCAGTATTTT.

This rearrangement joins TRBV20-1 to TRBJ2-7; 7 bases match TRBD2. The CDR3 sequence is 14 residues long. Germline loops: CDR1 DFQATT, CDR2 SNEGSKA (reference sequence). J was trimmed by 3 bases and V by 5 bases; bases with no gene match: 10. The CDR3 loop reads CSAPIGREYYEQYF. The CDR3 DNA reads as TGCAGTGCTCCGATTGGGAGGGAGTACTACGAGCAGTACTTC.

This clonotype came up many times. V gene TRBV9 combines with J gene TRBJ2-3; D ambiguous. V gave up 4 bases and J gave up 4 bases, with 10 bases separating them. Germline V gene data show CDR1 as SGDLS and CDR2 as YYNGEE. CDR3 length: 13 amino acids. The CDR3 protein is CASSPSRSDTQYF. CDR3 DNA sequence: TGTGCCAGCAGCCCTAGTCGGTCAGATACGCAGTATTTT.

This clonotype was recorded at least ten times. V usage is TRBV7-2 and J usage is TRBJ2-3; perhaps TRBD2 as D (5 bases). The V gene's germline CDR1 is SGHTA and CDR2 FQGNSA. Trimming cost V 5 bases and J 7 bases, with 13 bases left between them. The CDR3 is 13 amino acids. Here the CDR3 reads CASSPSYGNTQYF. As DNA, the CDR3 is TGTGCCAGCAGCCCCTCCTACGGGAATACGCAGTATTTT.

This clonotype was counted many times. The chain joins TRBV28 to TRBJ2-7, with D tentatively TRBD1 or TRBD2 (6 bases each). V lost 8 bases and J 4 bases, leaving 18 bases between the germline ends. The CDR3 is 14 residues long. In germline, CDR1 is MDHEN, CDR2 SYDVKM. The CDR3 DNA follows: TGTGCCAGCGGACCGGAGGGGGGCTGGTACGAGCAGTACTTC. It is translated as CASGPEGGWYEQYF.

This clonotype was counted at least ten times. The CDR3 sequence is CANPGQGVGGYTF. The CDR3 DNA follows: TGTGCCAATCCCGGACAGGGGGTAGGTGGCTACACCTTC. The chain carries TRBV27 and TRBJ1-2; 10 nucleotides line up with TRBD1. The CDR3 is made up of 13 amino acids. The germline CDR1 and CDR2 sequences are MNHEY and SMNVEV (reference sequence). V lost 10 bases, J lost 7 bases, and 9 bases stayed unmatched.

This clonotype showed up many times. In DNA form, the CDR3 reads TGCAGTGCTAGTCTCCCGGGAGTGGCAGATACGCAGTATTTT. Its protein product is CSASLPGVADTQYF. The chain uses TRBV20-1 and TRBJ2-3, with a possible D match to TRBD2 (6 bases). V gave up 3 bases and J gave up 4 bases, with 14 bases separating them. Germline CDR1 DFQATT, CDR2 SNEGSKA (reference sequence). The CDR3 is 14 residues long.

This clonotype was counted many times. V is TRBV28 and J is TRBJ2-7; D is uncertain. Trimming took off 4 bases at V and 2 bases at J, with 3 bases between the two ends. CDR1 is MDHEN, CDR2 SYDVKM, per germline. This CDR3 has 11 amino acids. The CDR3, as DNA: TGTGCCAGCAGTTCAACCTACGAGCAGTACTTC. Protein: CASSSTYEQYF.

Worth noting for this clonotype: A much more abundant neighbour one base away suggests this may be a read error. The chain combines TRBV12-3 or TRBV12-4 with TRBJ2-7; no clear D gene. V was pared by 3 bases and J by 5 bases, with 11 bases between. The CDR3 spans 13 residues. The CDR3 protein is CASSLAHSNEQYF. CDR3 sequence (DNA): TGTGCCAGCAGTTTGGCGCATTCCAACGAGCAGTACTTC.

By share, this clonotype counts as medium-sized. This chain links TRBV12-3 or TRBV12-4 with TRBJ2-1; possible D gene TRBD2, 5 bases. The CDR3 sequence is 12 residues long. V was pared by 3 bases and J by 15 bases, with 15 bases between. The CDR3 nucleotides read TGTGCCAGCAGTTTGGACTCCCCGGCAAGGTTCTTC. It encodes CASSLDSPARFF.

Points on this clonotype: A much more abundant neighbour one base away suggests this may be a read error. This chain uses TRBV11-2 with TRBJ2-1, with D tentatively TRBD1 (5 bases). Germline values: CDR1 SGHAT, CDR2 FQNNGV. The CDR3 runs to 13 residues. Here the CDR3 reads CASSSTGYNVQFF. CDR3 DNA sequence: TGTGCCAGCAGCTCTACAGGCTACAATGTGCAGTTCTTC.

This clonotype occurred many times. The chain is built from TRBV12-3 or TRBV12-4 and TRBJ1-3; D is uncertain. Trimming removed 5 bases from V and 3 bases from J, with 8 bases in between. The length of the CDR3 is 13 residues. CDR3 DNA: TGTGCCAGCAGTCCCAGGATTGGAAACACCATATATTTT. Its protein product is CASSPRIGNTIYF.

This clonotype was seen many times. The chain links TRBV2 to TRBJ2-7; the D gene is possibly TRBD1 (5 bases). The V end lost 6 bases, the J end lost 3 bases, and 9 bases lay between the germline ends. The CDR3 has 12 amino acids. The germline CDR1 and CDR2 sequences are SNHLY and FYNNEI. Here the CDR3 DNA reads TGTGCCAGCAGGCCAGGGTTCTACGAGCAGTACTTC. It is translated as CASRPGFYEQYF. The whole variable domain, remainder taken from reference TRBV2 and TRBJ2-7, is EPEVTQTPSHQVTQMGQEVILRCVPISNHLYFYWYRQILGQKVEFLVSFYNNEISEKSEIFDDQFSVERPDGSNFTLKIRSTKLEDSAMYFCASRPGFYEQYFGPGTRLTVT.

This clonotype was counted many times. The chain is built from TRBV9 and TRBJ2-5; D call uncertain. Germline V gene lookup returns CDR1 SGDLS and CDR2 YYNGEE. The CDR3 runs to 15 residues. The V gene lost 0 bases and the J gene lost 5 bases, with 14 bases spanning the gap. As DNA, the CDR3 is TGTGCCAGCAGCGTAGGGGCTGGCGGTACTGAGACCCAGTACTTC. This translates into CASSVGAGGTETQYF.

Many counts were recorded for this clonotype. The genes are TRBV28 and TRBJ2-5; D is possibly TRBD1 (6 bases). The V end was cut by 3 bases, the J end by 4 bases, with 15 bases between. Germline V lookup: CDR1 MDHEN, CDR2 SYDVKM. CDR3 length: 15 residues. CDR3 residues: CASSFTGRGLETQYF. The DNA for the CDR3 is TGTGCCAGCAGTTTTACAGGGCGAGGTCTAGAGACCCAGTACTTC. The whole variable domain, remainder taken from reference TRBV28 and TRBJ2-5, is DVKVTQSSRYLVKRTGEKVFLECVQDMDHENMFWYRQDPGLGLRLIYFSYDVKMKEKGDIPEGYSVSREKKERFSLILESASTNQTSMYLCASSFTGRGLETQYFGPGTRLLVL.

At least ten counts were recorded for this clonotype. DNA for the CDR3: TGTGCCAGCAGCTTAGCGGCAGGGGGGAGCACAGATACGCAGTATTTT. Amino acids: CASSLAAGGSTDTQYF. The chain joins TRBV7-2 to TRBJ2-3, with D maybe TRBD1 (7 bases). Germline loops: CDR1 SGHTA, CDR2 FQGNSA. The CDR3 runs 16 residues. The V end lost 0 bases, the J end lost 0 bases, and 10 bases lay between the germline ends.